Below are 16 T cell receptor beta chains sequenced from a single sample in a study of tumor-infiltrating lymphocytes in primary liver carcinoma. Using a constant-region primer together with ProtoScript II reverse transcriptase, TCR beta cDNA was made from around 500 ng of total RNA. Modified slightly, ARM-PCR produced TCR beta libraries over three nested multiplex PCR rounds. For about 11 cycles apiece, the opening two PCR rounds ran with TRBV1-TRBV30 forward primers and a C-beta reverse primer. TCRdb re-called the multiplex PCR reads with MiXCR, one entry per CDR3 protein. The sample carries some 200,000 distinct CDR3 sequences, about two thirds recorded once. Blood RNA came from unsorted whole blood; germline DNA was also extracted. Sequencing input: peripheral blood. These receptors were collected from a woman in her fifties or sixties with primary liver carcinoma and hepatitis B virus infection.

As concerns this clonotype: Because it lacks the conserved phenylalanine or tryptophan at the end, this CDR3 is likely a read error. The rearrangement joins TRBV11-2 to TRBJ2-7; D might be TRBD2 (5 bases). The CDR3 has 14 amino acids. V shed 7 bases and J shed 4 bases, with 17 bases lying between them. Germline V gene data show CDR1 as SGHAT and CDR2 as FQNNGV. The CDR3 bases are TGTGCCAGCACCCATACTAGTGGTCCATACGAGCAGTACTTA. Its translation: CASTHTSGPYEQYL.

V usage is TRBV5-1 and J usage is TRBJ1-4; unclear D gene. This CDR3 has 15 residues. Germline CDR1 SGHRS, CDR2 YFSETQ. V lost 0 bases, J lost 7 bases, and 13 bases lay in between. The CDR3 protein is CASSLGPGLSEKLFF. In nucleotides, the CDR3 is TGCGCCAGCAGCTTGGGGCCGGGGTTGAGTGAAAAACTGTTTTTT.

The rearrangement links TRBV6-1 to TRBJ1-5, with TRBD1 identical over 7 bases. Germline lookup yields CDR1 MNHNS and CDR2 SASEGT. This CDR3 spans 16 amino acids. The ends lost 1 base at V and 5 bases at J; junction bases unmatched: 8. The CDR3 loop is CASSEGAAGGDQPQHF. CDR3 in DNA: TGTGCCAGCAGTGAAGGGGCGGCAGGGGGGGATCAGCCCCAGCATTTT.

Concerning this clonotype itself: Its ends do not fully match the called genes, so a read error is possible. This sequence joins TRBV29-1 and TRBJ2-3, with 10 bases matching TRBD2. This CDR3 has 14 amino acids. Germline CDR1 reads SQVTM; CDR2 reads ANQGSEA. The CDR3 DNA reads as TGCAGCGTTGCCGGGACTAGCGACACAGATACACAGTATTTT. Its protein product is CSVAGTSDTDTQYF.

The chain couples TRBV7-8 to TRBJ2-3; D unclear. This CDR3 is 15 amino acids long. CDR1 and CDR2 (germline): SGHVS, FQNEAQ. V lost 5 bases to trimming and J lost 1 base, with 13 bases between them. For the CDR3, the DNA is TGTGCCAGCAGCCGCGTCTTGGGCGGCACAGATACGCAGTATTTT. Amino acids: CASSRVLGGTDTQYF.

The chain uses TRBV28 and TRBJ1-3; a possible D gene is TRBD1 (6 bases). With 5 bases removed from V and 7 bases from J, the gap between germline ends came to 18 bases. The CDR3 is 15 residues long. CDR1 is MDHEN, CDR2 SYDVKM, per germline. CDR3 sequence (DNA): TGTGCCAGCAGTGATAACAGGGAATTGAGTAACACCATATATTTT. Protein: CASSDNRELSNTIYF.

On this clonotype: A read error may produce the germline difference seen at one junction end. The chain combines TRBV6-1 with TRBJ2-7, with a weak D call TRBD1 (5 bases). The CDR3 consists of 14 residues. Germline V gene data show CDR1 as MNHNS and CDR2 as SASEGT. CDR3 protein: CVSSETWTSYEQYF. For the CDR3, the DNA is TGTGTCAGCAGTGAAACTTGGACAAGCTACGAGCAGTACTTC.

This clonotype came up a few times. This chain uses TRBV5-6 with TRBJ2-3; 12 nucleotides line up with TRBD1. This CDR3 region has 16 residues. V lost 1 base, J lost 5 bases, and 5 bases stayed unmatched. The V gene's germline CDR1 is SGHDT and CDR2 YYEEEE. The CDR3 loop reads CASSLLGQGAGDTQYF. The CDR3 DNA follows: TGTGCCAGCAGCTTGTTGGGACAGGGGGCTGGAGATACGCAGTATTTT.

Notes on this clonotype: Being one base from a much bigger clone, this may be a read error. The chain recombines TRBV6-5 with TRBJ2-5; D possibly corresponds to TRBD2 (6 bases). CDR1 is MNHEY, CDR2 SVGAGI, per germline. V was shortened by 4 bases and J by 2 bases, with 14 bases between the two germline ends. The CDR3 spans 15 residues. The CDR3 DNA follows: TGTGCCAGCAGTTCATGCGGGGCCAAACAAGAGACCCAGTACTTC. It encodes CASSSCGAKQETQYF.

The rearrangement uses TRBV5-4 and TRBJ2-1; possible D gene TRBD1, 6 bases. Trimming took 0 bases from V and 5 from J, leaving 9 bases between them. CDR1 and CDR2 from the germline V gene are SGHNT and YYREEE (reference sequence). There are 14 residues in the CDR3. CDR3 in DNA: TGTGCCAGCAGCTTGGACACAGGGCACAATGAGCAGTTCTTC. Translation: CASSLDTGHNEQFF. The full variable domain, in which reference TRBV5-4 and TRBJ2-1 provide the parts outside the CDR3, is ETGVTQSPTHLIKTRGQQVTLRCSSQSGHNTVSWYQQALGQGPQFIFQYYREEENGRGNFPPRFSGLQFPNYSSELNVNALELDDSALYLCASSLDTGHNEQFFGPGTRLTVL.

Points on this clonotype: Given a much more abundant clone one base away, this may be a read error. The rearrangement uses TRBV6-1 and TRBJ2-1; possibly TRBD1 for D (6 bases). This CDR3 has 13 residues. V lost 3 bases to trimming and J lost 8 bases, with 11 bases between them. The germline gives CDR1 MNHNS, CDR2 SASEGT. The CDR3 DNA sequence: TGTGCCAGCAGTGACAGGGGCGAGGATGAGCAGTTCTTC. Its protein is CASSDRGEDEQFF.

This clonotype has at least ten counts. The chain couples TRBV12-3 or TRBV12-4 to TRBJ2-2, with D uncertain. V was clipped by 3 bases and J by 4 bases, with 9 bases between them. This CDR3 has 14 amino acids. The CDR3 bases are TGTGCCAGCAGTTTCGGCGGAATCACCGGGGAGCTGTTTTTT. Protein product: CASSFGGITGELFF.

In its sample, this clonotype was seen a few times. It may be a read error: a sequence one base away is much more abundant. The CDR3 nucleotides are TGCGTCAGCAGCCAAGGGACAGGGGATCGCTCAGATACGCAGTATTTT. Amino acid sequence: CVSSQGTGDRSDTQYF. This rearrangement joins TRBV4-1 to TRBJ2-3; 10 bases agree with TRBD1. The V gene's germline CDR1 is MGHRA and CDR2 YSYEKL. The CDR3 is made up of 16 amino acids.

This clonotype was detected only a few times. This chain connects TRBV5-1 to TRBJ2-7, with no clear D. The germline V gene has CDR1 SGHRS and CDR2 YFSETQ. This CDR3 is built from 13 residues. V dropped 1 base and J dropped 5 bases, with 10 bases sitting between them. As DNA, the CDR3 is TGCGCCAGCAGCTTGTTGGGTTCCCACGAGCAGTACTTC. Protein: CASSLLGSHEQYF. The whole variable domain, remainder taken from reference TRBV5-1 and TRBJ2-7, is KAGVTQTPRYLIKTRGQQVTLSCSPISGHRSVSWYQQTPGQGLQFLFEYFSETQRNKGNFPGRFSGRQFSNSRSEMNVSTLELGDSALYLCASSLLGSHEQYFGPGTRLTVT.

Comment on this clonotype: This may stem from a read error, because a much larger clone lies one nucleotide away. This is likely a read error, given that the CDR3 carries no conserved phenylalanine or tryptophan at its end. The chain combines TRBV4-1 with TRBJ1-5; D remains unclear. This CDR3 region has 17 residues. V was shortened by 0 bases and J by 4 bases, with 16 bases between the two germline ends. The germline V gene has CDR1 MGHRA and CDR2 YSYEKL. CDR3 nucleotide sequence: TGCGCCAGCAGCCAAGAAGGGTCTAGGGTCCTGAATCAGCCCCAGCATTCT. Translating it yields CASSQEGSRVLNQPQHS.

This clonotype was detected once. The chain has TRBV5-6 and TRBJ2-7; D may be TRBD1 (5 bases). The germline CDR1 and CDR2 sequences are SGHDT and YYEEEE. The V and J ends lost 0 bases and 6 bases respectively, with 13 bases between them. The CDR3 covers 14 residues. The CDR3 coding sequence is TGTGCCAGCAGCTTGGGTACATGGGGCACCGAGCAGTACTTC. Translating gives CASSLGTWGTEQYF.